Each of the 27 T cell receptor beta chains below was sequenced from the same sample in a study of blood T cell repertoires in COVID-19. The table came from immunoSEQ multiplex PCR; TCRdb's copy has only in-frame clones and leaves some out. The table lists hundreds of thousands of clones, around 86% of them singletons. Material: peripheral blood. The receptors were gathered from a woman aged 55 to 70 with active or convalescent COVID-19.

The V call is TRBV10-3, the J call TRBJ2-5; D is uncertain. Per germline, CDR1 ENHRY and CDR2 SYGVKD. The ends were cut back, 3 bases at V and 1 base at J, with 9 bases in the middle. The CDR3 spans 14 residues. The CDR3 loop reads CAISEADFQETQYF. In DNA, the CDR3 is TGTGCCATCAGTGAAGCCGATTTCCAAGAGACCCAGTACTTC.

The V and J genes are TRBV27 and TRBJ1-2; 7 positions agree with TRBD1. The CDR3 contains 14 residues. J lost 2 bases, V lost 5 bases, and 5 bases had no gene match. CDR1 and CDR2 from the germline V gene are MNHEY and SMNVEV (reference sequence). CDR3 in DNA: TGTGCCAGCAGTCCCCGACAGGGCAACTATGGCTACACCTTC. The encoded protein is CASSPRQGNYGYTF.

The chain carries TRBV3-1 (or the pseudogene TRBV3-2) and TRBJ2-7, with a tentative D call TRBD2 (5 bases). V lost 2 bases and J 5 bases, leaving 13 bases between the germline ends. CDR1 LGHDT and CDR2 YNNKEL come from the germline V gene (reference sequence). This CDR3 spans 14 amino acids. CDR3: CASSQREIGNEQYF. DNA of the CDR3: TGTGCCAGCAGCCAAAGGGAGATTGGAAACGAGCAGTACTTC.

The chain couples TRBV2 to TRBJ1-2; 8 nucleotides match TRBD1. The CDR3 is 14 residues long. The germline gives CDR1 SNHLY, CDR2 FYNNEI. V shed 8 bases, J shed 4 bases, and the junction held 9 bases outside the gene matches. Written as DNA, the CDR3 is TGTGCCAGCGAAAAAACCGGGACAGGCTATGGCTACACCTTC. Its translation is CASEKTGTGYGYTF.

The genes are TRBV6-4 and TRBJ1-1; D remains ambiguous. This CDR3 comprises 13 residues. V lost 4 bases and J lost 0, with 6 bases in between. The germline V gene has CDR1 MRHNA and CDR2 SNTAGT. The CDR3 nucleotides read TGTGCCAGCAGTGTACAGCTGAACACTGAAGCTTTCTTT. Its protein is CASSVQLNTEAFF.

V and J are TRBV27 and TRBJ1-1; tentatively, D is TRBD1 (5 bases). V was trimmed by 5 bases and J by 1 base, leaving 14 bases between them. Germline-derived CDR1 and CDR2 are MNHEY and SMNVEV (reference sequence). The CDR3 spans 15 residues. The CDR3 DNA follows: TGTGCCAGCAGTAGAGTACAGGAGACGAACACTGAAGCTTTCTTT. Its translation: CASSRVQETNTEAFF.

The rearrangement joins TRBV15 to TRBJ2-1, with 9 bases aligning to TRBD2. The ends lost 0 bases at V and 4 bases at J; junction bases unmatched: 7. Germline-derived CDR1 and CDR2 are LNHNV and YYDKDF (reference sequence). This CDR3 contains 17 residues. Here the CDR3 DNA reads TGTGCCACCAGCAGAGATCGCCTAGCGGGGATTTACAATGAGCAGTTCTTC. Protein product: CATSRDRLAGIYNEQFF.

The rearrangement links TRBV6-5 to TRBJ1-1; D gene unclear. CDR3 size: 12 residues. The germline V gene has CDR1 MNHEY and CDR2 SVGAGI. The V gene lost 6 bases and the J gene lost 5 bases, with 10 bases spanning the gap. CDR3 DNA: TGTGCCAGCAGCCACGGTAAAACTGAAGCTTTCTTT. It translates to CASSHGKTEAFF.

V gene TRBV7-9 combines with J gene TRBJ1-4, with a possible D match to TRBD1 (5 bases). CDR3 length: 13 residues. The V and J ends lost 1 base and 8 bases respectively, with 8 bases between them. Per germline, CDR1 SEHNR and CDR2 FQNEAQ (reference sequence). CDR3 nucleotide sequence: TGTGCCAGCAGCTTAGACAGGAACGAAAAACTGTTTTTT. It specifies CASSLDRNEKLFF.

The V call is TRBV2, the J call TRBJ2-3; 7 bases agree with TRBD1. The V gene's germline CDR1 is SNHLY and CDR2 FYNNEI. Unmatched junction bases numbered 10, after V lost 6 bases and J lost 4 bases. The CDR3 spans 15 residues. The CDR3 is CASRRGRGPPDTQYF. The CDR3 nucleotides are TGTGCCAGCAGACGGGGTAGGGGGCCCCCAGATACGCAGTATTTT. The whole variable domain, filled in from reference TRBV2 and TRBJ2-3, reads EPEVTQTPSHQVTQMGQEVILRCVPISNHLYFYWYRQILGQKVEFLVSFYNNEISEKSEIFDDQFSVERPDGSNFTLKIRSTKLEDSAMYFCASRRGRGPPDTQYFGPGTRLTVL.

For the CDR3, the DNA is TGTGCCAGCAGCTTGGCAACAGTACCCAATCAGCCCCAGCATTTT. Its protein is CASSLATVPNQPQHF. This chain joins TRBV5-8 and TRBJ1-5; D call uncertain. The V gene lost 0 bases and the J gene lost 3 bases, with 10 bases spanning the gap. Germline V CDR1 and CDR2: SGHTS, YDEGEE. The CDR3 is made up of 15 amino acids.

This rearrangement joins TRBV18 to TRBJ1-3, with D possibly matching TRBD1 (5 bases). The CDR3 sequence is 17 residues long. Per germline, CDR1 KGHSH and CDR2 LQKENI. Trimming took off 2 bases at V and 0 bases at J, with 14 bases between the two ends. The CDR3 nucleotides are TGTGCCAGCTCACCAAGCGCAGGAGGGGACTCTGGAAACACCATATATTTT. Residues: CASSPSAGGDSGNTIYF.

The V call is TRBV14, the J call TRBJ2-5; the match to TRBD2 covers 8 bases. The length of the CDR3 is 14 residues. Germline V gene sequence: CDR1 SGHDN, CDR2 FVKESK. J lost 5 bases, V lost 3 bases, and 5 bases had no gene match. The CDR3 is CASSQTSGGETQYF. The CDR3 nucleotides are TGTGCCAGCAGCCAGACCAGCGGGGGTGAGACCCAGTACTTC.

The chain is built from TRBV10-3 and TRBJ2-3; 8 bases line up with TRBD2. The CDR3 loop spans 15 amino acids. Germline CDR1 and CDR2: ENHRY and SYGVKD. Trimming cost V 6 bases and J 2 bases; bases outside gene matches: 7. CDR3 in amino acids: CAISRSGGVTDTQYF. DNA for the CDR3: TGTGCCATCAGCCGCTCGGGAGGGGTCACAGATACGCAGTATTTT.

About this clone itself: Other DNA variants within this sample encode the same CDR3. This chain links TRBV18 with TRBJ2-5; 8 nucleotides agree with TRBD1. In germline, CDR1 is KGHSH, CDR2 LQKENI. Trimming cost V 6 bases and J 2 bases; bases outside gene matches: 5. This CDR3 comprises 14 residues. The CDR3 is CASSPGTGQETQYF. CDR3 DNA sequence: TGTGCCAGCTCGCCCGGGACAGGACAAGAGACCCAGTACTTC.

The chain couples TRBV28 to TRBJ1-1; tentative D call: TRBD1 (5 bases). V was shortened by 11 bases and J by 1 base, with 14 bases between the two germline ends. The germline CDR1 and CDR2 sequences are MDHEN and SYDVKM. The CDR3 has 13 amino acids. This CDR3 reads CAGRKTANTEAFF. The CDR3 DNA sequence: TGTGCCGGAAGAAAGACAGCGAACACTGAAGCTTTCTTT.

This chain links TRBV12-5 with TRBJ2-7; TRBD1 agrees at 9 bases. J was trimmed by 7 bases and V by 8 bases; bases with no gene match: 15. CDR3 length equals 15 residues. Germline loops: CDR1 LGHNT, CDR2 FRNRAP. CDR3 residues: CASKTTSDRGWEQYF. CDR3 nucleotide sequence: TGTGCTAGTAAAACGACCTCGGACAGGGGATGGGAGCAGTACTTC.

The chain recombines TRBV6-1 with TRBJ2-2; the D is unclear. The CDR3 consists of 17 residues. CDR1 and CDR2 (germline): MNHNS, SASEGT. V dropped 3 bases and J dropped 4 bases, with 18 bases sitting between them. CDR3 residues: CASSEVVIAERTGELFF. The CDR3 coding sequence is TGTGCCAGCAGTGAGGTTGTAATCGCGGAGCGCACCGGGGAGCTGTTTTTT.

The chain couples TRBV5-1 to TRBJ2-7, with a possible D match to TRBD2 (5 bases). Germline V gene lookup returns CDR1 SGHRS and CDR2 YFSETQ. The CDR3 extends over 14 amino acids. V lost 3 bases and J 6 bases, leaving 16 bases between the germline ends. The CDR3 loop is CASSSMDPEGEQYF. Here the CDR3 DNA reads TGCGCCAGCAGCTCCATGGATCCTGAGGGCGAGCAGTACTTC.

This sequence joins TRBV27 and TRBJ2-2; D gene uncertain. This CDR3 is 14 amino acids long. The V and J ends lost 2 bases and 5 bases respectively, with 9 bases between them. Per germline, CDR1 MNHEY and CDR2 SMNVEV (reference sequence). As DNA, the CDR3 is TGTGCCAGCAGTTTAAACTCGTATACCGGGGAGCTGTTTTTT. Amino acids: CASSLNSYTGELFF.

A note on this clone: This CDR3 is also generated by other DNA sequences in the sample. The rearrangement joins TRBV7-2 to TRBJ2-1, with D perhaps TRBD2 (5 bases). The V end lost 1 base, the J end lost 3 bases, and 7 bases lay between the germline ends. Germline V gives CDR1 SGHTA, CDR2 FQGNSA. The CDR3 has 14 residues. Here the CDR3 reads CASSLERGYNEQFF. CDR3 coding DNA: TGTGCCAGCAGCTTAGAACGGGGCTACAATGAGCAGTTCTTC.

The chain has TRBV6-5 and TRBJ2-5; TRBD2 aligns across 10 bases. There are 14 residues in the CDR3. Germline V gene data show CDR1 as MNHEY and CDR2 as SVGAGI. The junction had 10 bases not matched to a gene; V was cut back by 2 bases and J by 13 bases. The CDR3 region has the DNA TGTGCCAGCAGTTACCGGACTAGCGGCGGGGATAGGTACTTC. Encoded protein: CASSYRTSGGDRYF.

In this sample, this clone turned up many times. The V and J genes are TRBV7-2 and TRBJ2-1, with D possibly TRBD2 on 7 matching bases. Germline loops: CDR1 SGHTA, CDR2 FQGNSA. Trimming stripped 5 bases from V and 4 bases from J, with 15 bases between. The CDR3 runs to 15 residues. CDR3 DNA sequence: TGTGCCAGCAGCCCGGGGGGCATCAGTTACAATGAGCAGTTCTTC. Translating gives CASSPGGISYNEQFF.

There are a few counts of this clone. The chain recombines TRBV6-5 with TRBJ1-5, with 9 nucleotides matching TRBD1. The V gene end was trimmed by 6 bases and the J gene end by 8 bases; junction bases not matched to a gene: 8. Looked up from germline, CDR1 is MNHEY and CDR2 is SVGAGI. The CDR3 covers 14 residues. CDR3 nucleotide sequence: TGTGCCAGCAGAAAAACAGGGGGCAGTGAGCCCCAGCATTTT. Translating gives CASRKTGGSEPQHF.

CDR3 nucleotide sequence: TGTGCCAGCAGCGAGGGACTAGCGGGGGCCGGGGAGACCCAGTACTTC. Its protein product is CASSEGLAGAGETQYF. J is TRBJ2-5 and V is TRBV7-3; 14 nucleotides align to TRBD2. Per the germline V gene, CDR1 is SGHTA and CDR2 is FQGTGA. With V trimmed by 5 bases and J by 5 bases, 7 bases remained unmatched. The CDR3 totals 16 residues.

This sequence joins TRBV27 and TRBJ1-5; no firm D call. The V gene's germline CDR1 is MNHEY and CDR2 SMNVEV (reference sequence). Deletions cut 8 bases from V and 0 bases from J, with 17 bases between. There are 16 residues in the CDR3. This CDR3 is CASRKEGGPSNQPQHF. DNA for the CDR3: TGTGCCAGCCGAAAGGAGGGAGGTCCTAGCAATCAGCCCCAGCATTTT.

This clone occurred a few times. The chain couples TRBV11-2 to TRBJ2-2; the D gene is possibly TRBD1 (6 bases). V dropped 6 bases and J dropped 5 bases, with 22 bases sitting between them. The CDR3 is 17 amino acids. In germline, CDR1 is SGHAT, CDR2 FQNNGV. Here the CDR3 DNA reads TGTGCCAGCAGTGAAACAGGGTTTCGGGTTGCGACCGGGGAGCTGTTTTTT. Its translation is CASSETGFRVATGELFF.